Each of the 7 T cell receptor beta chains below was sequenced from the same sample in a study of blood T cell repertoires in COVID-19. Sequencing was performed with immunoSEQ multiplex PCR; in TCRdb, only in-frame clones are kept and a portion is missing. The sample shows some 150,000 clones, around 84% of them seen only once. Sequencing was done on a sample of peripheral blood. The origin of the receptors is a woman aged 45-65 years in a cohort sampled during active or convalescent COVID-19.

This chain links TRBV2 with TRBJ1-2; no definite D call. CDR1 SNHLY and CDR2 FYNNEI come from the germline V gene. V dropped 3 bases and J dropped 3 bases, with 11 bases sitting between them. The CDR3 sequence is 14 residues long. DNA for the CDR3: TGTGCCAGCAGTGACTTGAGGAGGGACTATGGCTACACCTTC. Its translation is CASSDLRRDYGYTF.

V usage is TRBV2 and J usage is TRBJ1-4, with 7 bases matching TRBD1. Germline CDR1 SNHLY, CDR2 FYNNEI. The CDR3 is 14 residues long. V trimming: 8 bases; J trimming: 5 bases; junction bases outside the gene matches: 8. The CDR3 DNA reads as TGTGCCAGCTCAAGGACAGGTGGGAATGAAAAACTGTTTTTT. Its protein is CASSRTGGNEKLFF.

V gene TRBV6-2 or TRBV6-3 combines with J gene TRBJ1-4; D is unclear. Germline V gene lookup returns CDR1 MNHEY and CDR2 SVGEGT. The CDR3 runs 16 residues. V lost 6 bases, J lost 0 bases, and 14 bases lay in between. In DNA form, the CDR3 reads TGTGCCAGCAGCGCCTCTTCAGCGGCAACTAATGAAAAACTGTTTTTT. Translated: CASSASSAATNEKLFF.

The chain has TRBV6-5 and TRBJ1-2; 11 nucleotides agree with TRBD1. CDR1 and CDR2 from the germline V gene are MNHEY and SVGAGI. The CDR3 has 13 amino acids. J gave up 4 bases and V 6 bases, and 1 base lay outside the gene matches. The CDR3 loop reads CASSGTGGYGYTF. As DNA, the CDR3 is TGTGCCAGCAGCGGGACAGGGGGCTATGGCTACACCTTC.

The V call is TRBV5-1, the J call TRBJ2-2; TRBD1 agrees at 10 bases. Trimming removed 0 bases from V and 5 bases from J; junction bases left unmatched: 4. There are 16 residues in the CDR3. From germline, CDR1 is SGHRS and CDR2 YFSETQ. The CDR3 spells CASSLGTGGNTGELFF. The CDR3 DNA reads TGCGCCAGCAGCTTGGGGACAGGGGGAAATACCGGGGAGCTGTTTTTT.

The V and J genes are TRBV18 and TRBJ2-2; D unclear. The germline V gene has CDR1 KGHSH and CDR2 LQKENI. The V gene lost 6 bases and the J gene lost 0 bases, with 5 bases spanning the gap. This CDR3 has 13 residues. The CDR3 DNA sequence: TGTGCCAGCTCCCCCGCGAACACCGGGGAGCTGTTTTTT. Residues: CASSPANTGELFF. Supplemented by reference TRBV18 and TRBJ2-2, the full variable domain reads NAGVMQNPRHLVRRRGQEARLRCSPMKGHSHVYWYRQLPEEGLKFMVYLQKENIIDESGMPKERFSAEFPKEGPSILRIQQVVRGDSAAYFCASSPANTGELFFGEGSRLTVL.

In this sample, this clone turned up a few times. The chain couples TRBV27 to TRBJ1-6, with 10 bases matching TRBD1. V gave up 4 bases and J gave up 9 bases; unmatched junction bases: 3. The CDR3 runs to 14 residues. Germline V gene sequence: CDR1 MNHEY, CDR2 SMNVEV (reference sequence). The chain's CDR3 is CASSWGTGVSPLHF. In DNA form, the CDR3 reads TGTGCCAGCAGTTGGGGGACAGGGGTTTCACCCCTCCACTTT.